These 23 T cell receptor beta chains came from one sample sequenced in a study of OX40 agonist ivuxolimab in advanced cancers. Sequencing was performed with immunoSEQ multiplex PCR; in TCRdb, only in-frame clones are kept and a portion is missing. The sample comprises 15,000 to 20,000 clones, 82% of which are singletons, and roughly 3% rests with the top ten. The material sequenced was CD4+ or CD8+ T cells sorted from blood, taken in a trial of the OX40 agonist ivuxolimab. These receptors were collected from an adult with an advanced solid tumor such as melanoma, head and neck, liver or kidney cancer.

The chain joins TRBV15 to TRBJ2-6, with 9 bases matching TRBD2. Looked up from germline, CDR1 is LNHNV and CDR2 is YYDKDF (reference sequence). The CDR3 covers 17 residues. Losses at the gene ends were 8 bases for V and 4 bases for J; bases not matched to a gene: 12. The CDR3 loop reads CATSLGGRARGANVLTF. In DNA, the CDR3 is TGTGCCACCTCCTTAGGCGGGAGGGCCCGGGGGGCCAACGTCCTGACTTTC.

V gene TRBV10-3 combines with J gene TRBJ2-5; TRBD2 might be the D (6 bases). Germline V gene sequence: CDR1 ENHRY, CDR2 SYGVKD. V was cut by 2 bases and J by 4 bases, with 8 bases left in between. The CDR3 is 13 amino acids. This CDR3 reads CAISEMGGETQYF. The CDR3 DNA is TGTGCCATCAGTGAGATGGGGGGAGAGACCCAGTACTTC.

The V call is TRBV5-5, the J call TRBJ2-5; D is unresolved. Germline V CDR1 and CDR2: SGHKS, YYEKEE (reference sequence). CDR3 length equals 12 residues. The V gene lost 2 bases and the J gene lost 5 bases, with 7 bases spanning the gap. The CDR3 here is CASSFMGETQYF. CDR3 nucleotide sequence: TGTGCCAGCAGCTTTATGGGTGAGACCCAGTACTTC.

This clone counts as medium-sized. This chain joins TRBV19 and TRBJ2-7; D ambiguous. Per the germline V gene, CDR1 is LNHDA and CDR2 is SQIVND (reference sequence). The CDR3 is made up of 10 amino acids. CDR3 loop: CALIRYEQYF. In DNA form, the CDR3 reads TGTGCTTTGATACGCTACGAGCAGTACTTC.

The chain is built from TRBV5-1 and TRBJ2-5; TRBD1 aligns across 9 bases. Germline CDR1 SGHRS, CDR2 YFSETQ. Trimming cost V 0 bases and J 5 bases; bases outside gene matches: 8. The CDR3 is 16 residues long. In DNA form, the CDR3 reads TGCGCCAGCAGCTTGGCGAGACAGGGGGAGAGTGAGACCCAGTACTTC. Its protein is CASSLARQGESETQYF.

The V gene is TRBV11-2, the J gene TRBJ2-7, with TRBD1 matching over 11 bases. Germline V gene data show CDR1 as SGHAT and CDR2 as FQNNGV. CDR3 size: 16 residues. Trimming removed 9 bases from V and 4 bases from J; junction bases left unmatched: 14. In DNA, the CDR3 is TGTGCCAGTATTAAAAGGACAGGGGGCGCCGGTTACGAGCAGTACTTC. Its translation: CASIKRTGGAGYEQYF.

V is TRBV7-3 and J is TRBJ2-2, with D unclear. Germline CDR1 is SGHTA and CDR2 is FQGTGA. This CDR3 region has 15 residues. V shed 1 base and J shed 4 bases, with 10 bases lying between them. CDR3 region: CASSLKGPSTGELFF. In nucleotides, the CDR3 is TGTGCCAGCAGCTTAAAGGGTCCTAGCACCGGGGAGCTGTTTTTT.

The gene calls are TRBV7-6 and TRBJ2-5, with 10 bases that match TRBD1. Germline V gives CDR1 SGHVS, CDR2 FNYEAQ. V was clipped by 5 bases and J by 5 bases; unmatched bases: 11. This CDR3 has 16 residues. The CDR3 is CASSQGQGRIGETQYF. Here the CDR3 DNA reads TGTGCCAGCAGCCAGGGACAGGGGAGGATAGGGGAGACCCAGTACTTC.

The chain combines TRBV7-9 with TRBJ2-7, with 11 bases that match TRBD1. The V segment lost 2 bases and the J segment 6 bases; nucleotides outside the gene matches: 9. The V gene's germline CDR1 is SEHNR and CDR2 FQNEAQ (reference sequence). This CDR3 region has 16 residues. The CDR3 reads CASSLSAGTGGAEQYF. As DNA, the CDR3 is TGTGCCAGCAGCTTATCCGCCGGGACAGGGGGAGCCGAGCAGTACTTC.

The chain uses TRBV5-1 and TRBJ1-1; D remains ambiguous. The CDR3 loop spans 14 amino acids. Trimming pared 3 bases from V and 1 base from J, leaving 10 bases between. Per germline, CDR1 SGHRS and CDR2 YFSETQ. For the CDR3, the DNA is TGCGCCAGCAGCTCCCCCCCGGGGAACACTGAAGCTTTCTTT. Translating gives CASSSPPGNTEAFF.

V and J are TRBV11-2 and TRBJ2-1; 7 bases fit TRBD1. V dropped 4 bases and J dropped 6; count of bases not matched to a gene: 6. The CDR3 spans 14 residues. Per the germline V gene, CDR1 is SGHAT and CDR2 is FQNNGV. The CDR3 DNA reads TGTGCCAGCAGCTCGCTCAGGGGGTCCAATGAGCAGTTCTTC. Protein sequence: CASSSLRGSNEQFF. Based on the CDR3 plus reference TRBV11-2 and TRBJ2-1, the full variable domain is EAGVAQSPRYKIIEKRQSVAFWCNPISGHATLYWYQQILGQGPKLLIQFQNNGVVDDSQLPKDRFSAERLKGVDSTLKIQPAKLEDSAVYLCASSSLRGSNEQFFGPGTRLTVL.

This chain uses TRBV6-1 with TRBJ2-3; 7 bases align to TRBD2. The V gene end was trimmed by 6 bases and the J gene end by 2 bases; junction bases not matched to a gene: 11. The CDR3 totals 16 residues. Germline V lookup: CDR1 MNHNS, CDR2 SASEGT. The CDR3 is CASSESRGWSTDTQYF. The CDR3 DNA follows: TGTGCCAGCAGCGAATCGCGGGGGTGGTCCACAGATACGCAGTATTTT.

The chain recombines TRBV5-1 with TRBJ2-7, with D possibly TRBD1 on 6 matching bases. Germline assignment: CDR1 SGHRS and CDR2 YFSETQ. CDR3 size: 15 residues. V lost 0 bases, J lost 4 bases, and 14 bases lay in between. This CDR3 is CASSLGGQGLYEQYF. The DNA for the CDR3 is TGCGCCAGCAGCTTGGGGGGGCAGGGTCTATACGAGCAGTACTTC.

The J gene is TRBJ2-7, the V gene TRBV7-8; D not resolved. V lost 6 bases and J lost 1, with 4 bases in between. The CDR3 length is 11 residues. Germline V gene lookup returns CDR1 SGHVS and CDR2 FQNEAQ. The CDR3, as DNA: TGTGCCAGCAGGGATTCCTACGAGCAGTACTTC. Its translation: CASRDSYEQYF.

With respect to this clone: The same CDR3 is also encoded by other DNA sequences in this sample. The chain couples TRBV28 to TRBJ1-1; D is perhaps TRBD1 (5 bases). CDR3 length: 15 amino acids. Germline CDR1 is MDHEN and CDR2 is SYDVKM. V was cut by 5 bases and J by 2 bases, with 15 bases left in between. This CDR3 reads CASSPSGEGNTEAFF. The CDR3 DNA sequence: TGTGCCAGCAGTCCTTCGGGGGAGGGAAACACTGAAGCTTTCTTT.

As DNA, the CDR3 is TGTGCCAGCAGTTTATGGGAACGGGAGCGGGAGCCCACAGATACGCAGTATTTT. This codes for CASSLWEREREPTDTQYF. The rearrangement links TRBV28 to TRBJ2-3; 8 nucleotides agree with TRBD2. The germline V gene has CDR1 MDHEN and CDR2 SYDVKM. V shed 0 bases and J 2 bases; nucleotides not matched to a gene: 10. This CDR3 is 18 amino acids long.

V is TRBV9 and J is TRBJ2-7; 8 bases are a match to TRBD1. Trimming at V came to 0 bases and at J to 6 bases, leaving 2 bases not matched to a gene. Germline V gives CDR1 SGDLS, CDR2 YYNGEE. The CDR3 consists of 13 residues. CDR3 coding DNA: TGTGCCAGCAGCGTAGTTGACAGGGGCGAGCAGTACTTC. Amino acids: CASSVVDRGEQYF.

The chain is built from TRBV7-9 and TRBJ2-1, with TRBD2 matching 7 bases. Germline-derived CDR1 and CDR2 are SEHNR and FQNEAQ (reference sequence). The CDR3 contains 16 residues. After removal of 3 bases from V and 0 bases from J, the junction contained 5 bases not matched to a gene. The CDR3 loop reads CASSFFGGSSYNEQFF. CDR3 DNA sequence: TGTGCCAGCAGCTTTTTCGGCGGGAGCTCCTACAATGAGCAGTTCTTC.

As DNA, the CDR3 is TGTGCCAGCAGCTTGAGAGGGTTCGCTGAAAAACTGTTTTTT. It encodes CASSLRGFAEKLFF. V usage is TRBV5-6 and J usage is TRBJ1-4; the D is unclear. The germline V gene has CDR1 SGHDT and CDR2 YYEEEE. The V gene lost 1 base and the J gene lost 7 bases, with 11 bases spanning the gap. The CDR3 consists of 14 residues.

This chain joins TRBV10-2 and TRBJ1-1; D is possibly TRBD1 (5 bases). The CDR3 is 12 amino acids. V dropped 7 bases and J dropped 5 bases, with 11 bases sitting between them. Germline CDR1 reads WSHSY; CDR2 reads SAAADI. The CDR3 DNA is TGCGCCAGCAACCGAGGGGAGACTGAAGCTTTCTTT. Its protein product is CASNRGETEAFF.

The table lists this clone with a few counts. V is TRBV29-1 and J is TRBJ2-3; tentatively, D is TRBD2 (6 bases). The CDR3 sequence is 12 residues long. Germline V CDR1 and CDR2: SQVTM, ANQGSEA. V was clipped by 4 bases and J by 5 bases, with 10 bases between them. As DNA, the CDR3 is TGCAGCGTTGGGAGACTAGGAGATACGCAGTATTTT. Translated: CSVGRLGDTQYF.

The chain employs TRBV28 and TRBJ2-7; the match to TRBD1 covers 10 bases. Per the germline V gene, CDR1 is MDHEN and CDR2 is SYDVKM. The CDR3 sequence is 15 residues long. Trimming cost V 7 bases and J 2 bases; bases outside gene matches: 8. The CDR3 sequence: CASTTPGQGAYEQYF. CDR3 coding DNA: TGTGCCAGCACCACACCAGGACAGGGGGCCTACGAGCAGTACTTC.

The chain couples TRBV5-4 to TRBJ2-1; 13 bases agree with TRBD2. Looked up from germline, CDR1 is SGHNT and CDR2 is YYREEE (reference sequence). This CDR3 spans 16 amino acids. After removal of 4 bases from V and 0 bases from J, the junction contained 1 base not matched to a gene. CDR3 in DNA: TGTGCCAGCAGCCGGACTAGCGGGAGCTCCTACAATGAGCAGTTCTTC. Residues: CASSRTSGSSYNEQFF.